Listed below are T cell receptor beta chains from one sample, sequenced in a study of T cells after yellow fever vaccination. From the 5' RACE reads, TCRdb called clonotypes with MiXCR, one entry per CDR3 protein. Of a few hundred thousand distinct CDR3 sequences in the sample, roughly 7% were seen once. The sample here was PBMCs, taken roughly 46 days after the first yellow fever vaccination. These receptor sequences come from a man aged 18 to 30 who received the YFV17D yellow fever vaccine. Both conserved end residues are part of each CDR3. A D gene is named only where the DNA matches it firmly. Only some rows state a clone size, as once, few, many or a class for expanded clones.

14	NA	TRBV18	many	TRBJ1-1	CASSPGVKGTEAFF	TGTGCCAGCTCACCAGGCGTTAAGGGGACTGAAGCTTTCTTT
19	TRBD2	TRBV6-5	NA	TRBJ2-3	CASSYSPPRGGGSTDTQYF	TGTGCCAGCAGTTACTCGCCTCCCAGGGGCGGGGGGAGCACAGATACGCAGTATTTT
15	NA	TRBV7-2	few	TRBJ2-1	CASSFRGQRGNEQFF	TGTGCCAGCAGCTTTAGGGGACAAAGGGGTAATGAGCAGTTCTTC
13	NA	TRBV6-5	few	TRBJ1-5	CASSYSRVGPQHF	TGTGCCAGCAGTTACTCTCGGGTCGGACCCCAGCATTTT
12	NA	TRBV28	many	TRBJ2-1	CASSTPGREQFF	TGTGCCAGCAGTACACCAGGACGTGAGCAGTTCTTC
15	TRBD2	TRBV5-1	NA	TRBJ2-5	CASSVGTSGAETQYF	TGCGCCAGCAGCGTGGGGACTAGCGGGGCAGAGACCCAGTACTTC
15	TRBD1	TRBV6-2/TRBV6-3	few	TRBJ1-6	CASSRNPGQGAPLHF	TGTGCCAGCAGTCGCAATCCGGGACAGGGTGCTCCCCTCCACTTT
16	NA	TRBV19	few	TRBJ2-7	CASSAPPSTSSYEQYF	TGTGCCAGTAGTGCCCCCCCCTCCACGAGCTCCTACGAGCAGTACTTC
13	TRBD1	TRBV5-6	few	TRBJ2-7	CASSGTDSYEQYF	TGTGCCAGCAGCGGGACAGACAGCTACGAGCAGTACTTC
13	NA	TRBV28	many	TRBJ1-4	CASNIPGNEKLFF	TGTGCCAGCAATATCCCCGGCAATGAAAAACTGTTTTTT
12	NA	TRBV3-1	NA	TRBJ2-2	CASSPRGEELFF	TGTGCCAGCAGCCCTCGTGGCGAGGAGCTGTTTTTT
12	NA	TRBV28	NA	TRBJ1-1	CASKELNTEAFF	TGTGCCAGCAAGGAACTGAACACTGAAGCTTTCTTT
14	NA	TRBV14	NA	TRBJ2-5	CASSQEWGAETQYF	TGTGCCAGCAGCCAAGAGTGGGGGGCAGAGACCCAGTACTTC
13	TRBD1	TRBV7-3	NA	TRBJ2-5	CASSLGQKETQYF	TGTGCCAGCAGCTTGGGACAGAAAGAGACCCAGTACTTC
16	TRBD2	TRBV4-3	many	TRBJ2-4	CASSQSLAGGKNIQYF	TGCGCCAGCAGCCAGTCACTAGCGGGGGGCAAAAACATTCAGTACTTC
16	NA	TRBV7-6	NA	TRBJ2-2	CASSLRAGEGSGELFF	TGTGCCAGCAGCTTACGGGCAGGGGAAGGGAGCGGGGAGCTGTTTTTT
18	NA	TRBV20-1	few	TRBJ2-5	CSATSTGTSHSYQETQYF	TGCAGTGCTACCTCCACCGGGACCTCTCACTCGTACCAAGAGACCCAGTACTTC
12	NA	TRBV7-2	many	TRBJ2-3	CASSFAADTQYF	TGTGCCAGCAGCTTTGCGGCAGATACGCAGTATTTT
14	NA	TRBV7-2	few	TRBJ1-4	CASSFGSLNEKLFF	TGTGCCAGCAGCTTCGGGAGCCTCAATGAAAAACTGTTTTTT
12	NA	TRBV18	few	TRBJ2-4	CASSSDGNIQYF	TGTGCCAGCTCATCAGACGGGAACATTCAGTACTTC
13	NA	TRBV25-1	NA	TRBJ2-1	CASRAGSYNKQFF	TGTGCCAGCAGGGCTGGGTCCTACAATAAGCAGTTCTTC
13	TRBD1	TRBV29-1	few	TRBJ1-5	CSVGQGVRQPQHF	TGCAGCGTGGGACAGGGGGTACGGCAGCCCCAGCATTTT
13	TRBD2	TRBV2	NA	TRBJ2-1	CASSEGVGGEQFF	TGTGCCAGCAGTGAAGGAGTCGGGGGGGAGCAGTTCTTC
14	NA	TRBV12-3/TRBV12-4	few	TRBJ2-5	CASSPSSPKETQYF	TGTGCCAGCAGCCCCTCTAGCCCCAAGGAGACCCAGTACTTC
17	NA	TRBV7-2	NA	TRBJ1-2	CASSLKMGQKGRRGYTF	TGTGCCAGCAGCTTAAAAATGGGACAAAAGGGGCGCCGTGGCTACACCTTC
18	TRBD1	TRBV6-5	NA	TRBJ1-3	CASSYNLAAGGPGNTIYF	TGTGCCAGCAGTTACAATTTGGCTGCAGGGGGCCCTGGAAACACCATATATTTT
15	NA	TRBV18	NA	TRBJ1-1	CASSAAVGANTEAFF	TGTGCCAGCTCAGCGGCGGTGGGGGCGAACACTGAAGCTTTCTTT
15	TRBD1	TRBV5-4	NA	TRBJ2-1	CASSSGQGRGGEQFF	TGTGCCAGCAGCAGCGGACAGGGGAGAGGAGGTGAGCAGTTCTTC
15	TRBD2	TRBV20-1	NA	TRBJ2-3	CSAIIGAGSGDTQYF	TGCAGTGCTATCATCGGAGCGGGGTCTGGAGATACGCAGTATTTT
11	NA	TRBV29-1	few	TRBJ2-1	CSVPLGKGQFF	TGCAGCGTTCCCCTCGGGAAGGGGCAGTTCTTC
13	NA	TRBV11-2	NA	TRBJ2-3	CASSVRFTDTQYF	TGTGCCAGCAGCGTCCGGTTCACAGATACGCAGTATTTT
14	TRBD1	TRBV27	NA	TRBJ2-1	CASRDWTGGGEQFF	TGTGCCAGCAGAGATTGGACAGGGGGCGGTGAGCAGTTCTTC
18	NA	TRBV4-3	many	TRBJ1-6	CASSQESMVLSYNSPLHF	TGCGCCAGCAGCCAAGAATCCATGGTCCTCTCCTATAATTCACCCCTCCACTTT
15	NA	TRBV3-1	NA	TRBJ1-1	CASSRGDGGNTEAFF	TGTGCCTCCTCCCGCGGGGACGGGGGGAACACTGAAGCTTTCTTT
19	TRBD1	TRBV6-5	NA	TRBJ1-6	CASSFFHPGTGVGNSPLHF	TGTGCCAGCAGTTTCTTCCATCCCGGGACAGGGGTCGGTAATTCACCCCTCCACTTT
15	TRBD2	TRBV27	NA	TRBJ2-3	CASSPSGVYPDTQYF	TGTGCCAGCAGCCCTAGCGGGGTCTACCCAGATACGCAGTATTTT
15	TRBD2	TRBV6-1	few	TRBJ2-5	CASSEVGGAGETQYF	TGTGCCAGCAGTGAGGTCGGGGGGGCGGGGGAGACCCAGTACTTC
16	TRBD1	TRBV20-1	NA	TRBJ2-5	CCARDRGQLYQETQYF	TGCTGTGCTAGAGATCGGGGACAGCTGTACCAAGAGACCCAGTACTTC
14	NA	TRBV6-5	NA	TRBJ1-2	CASSYSAGTYGYTF	TGTGCCAGCAGTTACTCAGCTGGGACCTATGGCTACACCTTC
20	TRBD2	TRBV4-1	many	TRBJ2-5	CASSQAYLLSGGPTGETQYF	TGCGCCAGCAGCCAAGCCTACCTTTTGAGCGGGGGGCCGACGGGAGAGACCCAGTACTTC
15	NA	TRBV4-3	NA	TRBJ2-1	CASSQSRGKGNEQFF	TGCGCCAGCAGCCAATCTCGGGGTAAGGGAAATGAGCAGTTCTTC
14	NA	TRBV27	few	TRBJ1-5	CASSFGRVGQPQHF	TGTGCCAGCAGTTTTGGCAGGGTGGGACAGCCCCAGCATTTT
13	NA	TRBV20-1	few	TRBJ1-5	CSAQKEIFQPQHF	TGCAGTGCCCAGAAGGAGATCTTTCAGCCCCAGCATTTT
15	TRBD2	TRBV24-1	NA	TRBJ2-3	CATSDTGTTTDTQYF	TGTGCCACCAGTGATACCGGGACTACCACAGATACGCAGTATTTT
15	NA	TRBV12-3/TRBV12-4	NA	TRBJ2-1	CASSLEGSVGNEQFF	TGTGCCAGCAGTTTAGAGGGGAGTGTTGGCAATGAGCAGTTCTTC
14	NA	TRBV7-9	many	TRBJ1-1	CASSLREMNTEAFF	TGTGCCAGCAGCTTAAGGGAAATGAACACTGAAGCTTTCTTT
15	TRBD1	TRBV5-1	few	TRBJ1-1	CASSPQTGAGTEAFF	TGCGCCAGCAGCCCCCAGACAGGGGCGGGAACTGAAGCTTTCTTT
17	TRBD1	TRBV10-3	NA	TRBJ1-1	CAISESNPRTGYTEAFF	TGTGCCATCAGTGAGTCGAATCCGAGGACAGGGTACACTGAAGCTTTCTTT
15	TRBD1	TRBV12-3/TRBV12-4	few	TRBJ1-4	CASSLGDRENEKLFF	TGTGCCAGCAGTTTGGGAGACAGGGAGAATGAAAAACTGTTTTTT
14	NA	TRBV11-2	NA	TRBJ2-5	CASSSYKLQETQYF	TGTGCCAGCAGCTCTTATAAGCTCCAAGAGACCCAGTACTTC
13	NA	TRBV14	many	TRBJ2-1	CASRSSGGNEQFF	TGTGCCAGCAGGTCGTCTGGGGGGAATGAGCAGTTCTTC
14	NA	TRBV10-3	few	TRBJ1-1	CAISGTAMNTEAFF	TGTGCCATCAGTGGGACAGCAATGAACACTGAAGCTTTCTTT
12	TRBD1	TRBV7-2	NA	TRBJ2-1	CASSLQGVEQFF	TGTGCCAGCAGCTTACAGGGGGTTGAGCAGTTCTTC
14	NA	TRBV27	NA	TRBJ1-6	CASSFSGIQRPLLF	TGTGCCAGCAGTTTCAGCGGGATCCAGAGGCCCCTCCTCTTT
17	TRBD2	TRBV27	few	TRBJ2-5	CASSSIGLAGGQETQYF	TGTGCCAGCAGTTCTATCGGACTAGCGGGGGGGCAAGAGACCCAGTACTTC
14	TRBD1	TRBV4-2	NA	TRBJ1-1	CASSRDRATTEAFF	TGTGCCAGCAGCCGGGACAGGGCTACCACTGAAGCTTTCTTT
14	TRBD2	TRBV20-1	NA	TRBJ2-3	CSAISLADTDTQYF	TGCAGTGCTATCTCCCTAGCGGACACAGATACGCAGTATTTT
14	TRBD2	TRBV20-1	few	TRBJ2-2	CSARTSGGAGELFF	TGCAGTGCTAGAACTAGCGGGGGGGCCGGGGAGCTGTTTTTT
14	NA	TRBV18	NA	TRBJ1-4	CASSPNGANEKLFF	TGTGCCAGCTCACCGAACGGGGCTAATGAAAAACTGTTTTTT
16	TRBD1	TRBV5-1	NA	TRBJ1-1	CASRVKGTGGTGEAFF	TGCGCCAGCAGGGTTAAGGGGACAGGGGGCACCGGTGAAGCTTTCTTT